The clone carrying this T cell receptor (beta chain) ranks as medium-sized (0.01 to 0.1%). Its antigen remains unknown. Cells were stimulated with overlapping HIV-1 Gag 15-mer peptides. Sorting of responding CD4+ T cells relied on upregulated CD40 ligand together with CD69. Adults with HIV-1 started suppressive ART while chronically infected. This record comes from a study of persistence of HIV-infected CD4 T cells. Germline V gene data show CDR1 as KGHSH and CDR2 as LQKENI. The CDR3 consists of 13 residues. V lost 1 base and J lost 4, with 7 bases in between. Sequencing used immunoSEQ version 4 in survey mode. Sequenced by immunoSEQ multiplex PCR; TCRdb stores in-frame clones only, minus some. The repertoire holds about 19,000 clones, around three fifths seen once, with around 1.8% in the top ten. Overall study results and limits: Antigen-responding cells were enriched for degenerate expanded CDR3beta sequences.

The receptor was derived from an adult woman with HIV who was CMV-seropositive. The sample was CD4+ T cells sorted from PBMCs after approximately 20-hour stimulation, taken from a patient who received antiretroviral therapy. The chain has TRBV18 and TRBJ2-5; perhaps TRBD1 as D (6 bases). The CDR3 here is CASSPQTGETQYF. The CDR3 DNA reads as TGTGCCAGCTCACCACAGACAGGAGAGACCCAGTACTTC.